This T cell receptor (beta chain) is drawn from a study of blood T cell repertoires in COVID-19. Background on the study: Material from acute and convalescent COVID-19 was sourced from the United States, Italy and Spain. PBMCs, B-cell-depleted T cells, or T cells were the source of the cDNA or gDNA that made up the material.

The CDR3 is made up of 15 amino acids. V dropped 2 bases and J dropped 6; count of bases not matched to a gene: 7. CDR1 is KGHDR, CDR2 SFDVKD, per germline. Only in-frame clones appear in the TCRdb table, and some are missing; sequencing was by immunoSEQ multiplex PCR. This table has about 150,000 clones, around 84% appearing once. This sequence was found in an elderly man with acute or convalescent COVID-19. The chain uses TRBV24-1 and TRBJ1-2, with 8 bases aligning to TRBD1. The sequenced sample was peripheral blood. The CDR3 DNA reads TGTGCCACCAGTGATTACCCCTCAGGGGGCCATGGCTACACCTTC. The encoded protein is CATSDYPSGGHGYTF.